Only one count was recorded for the clone carrying this T cell receptor (beta chain). The CDR3 is 12 amino acids. CDR1 SEHNR and CDR2 FQNEAQ come from the germline V gene (reference sequence). Trimming shortened V by 5 bases and J by 8 bases, and 12 bases separated the two germline ends. The sample belongs to a study of blood T cell repertoires in COVID-19. At the level of the study: Acute-phase and convalescent COVID-19 samples originated in the United States, Italy and Spain. T cells, B-cell-depleted T cells, or PBMCs provided the cDNA or gDNA that served as material.

In the original workflow: Amplified reference gene primers provided the basis for estimating nucleated cell counts. TCRdb's table, derived via immunoSEQ multiplex PCR, lists solely in-frame clones and lacks some. V, J and clone size were drawn from that table, and D and trimming were deduced from the DNA. The sample has approximately 69,000 clones; approximately 79% are singletons. The genes are TRBV7-9 and TRBJ1-2; tentative D call: TRBD1 (5 bases). The specimen was peripheral blood. The sequence came from a man between 60 and 75 years old with acute or convalescent COVID-19. CDR3 amino acids: CASSPQGGGYTF. CDR3 coding DNA: TGTGCCAGCAGCCCCCAGGGAGGCGGCTACACCTTC.